This TCR beta chain was identified during a study of blood T cells in healthy people across ages. Study-wide results and limits: With naive T cell percentage, TCR beta diversity showed a strong correlation. As age increased, TCR beta diversity per million T cells fell in a roughly linear fashion.

Germline V gene sequence: CDR1 SGHAT, CDR2 FQNNGV. V was clipped by 7 bases and J by 7 bases; unmatched bases: 9. The CDR3 contains 16 residues. Details on this clonotype: Its antigen remains unknown.

Using a J-beta primer mix together with a sample-barcoded 5' primer, a second PCR was run for 7 to 11 cycles. Carrying 12 random nucleotides, a template-switch adaptor labeled each individual cDNA molecule. TCRdb ran MiXCR on the 5' RACE reads and lists one entry per CDR3 protein. The sample includes hundreds of thousands of distinct CDR3 sequences, 35% to 45% of them seen just once. The draw of peripheral blood yielded around 9.6 milliliters from each donor. The origin of this receptor is a woman in her sixties in good health. Sample: blood. This chain joins TRBV11-2 and TRBJ2-1; 14 bases agree with TRBD2. In DNA, the CDR3 is TGTGCCAGCATCCCAGGGACTAGCGGGAGAGGGAATGAGCAGTTCTTC. Its protein is CASIPGTSGRGNEQFF. Based on the CDR3 plus reference TRBV11-2 and TRBJ2-1, the full variable domain is EAGVAQSPRYKIIEKRQSVAFWCNPISGHATLYWYQQILGQGPKLLIQFQNNGVVDDSQLPKDRFSAERLKGVDSTLKIQPAKLEDSAVYLCASIPGTSGRGNEQFFGPGTRLTVL.